A selection of T cell receptor beta chains follows, all from one sample in a study of blood T cells in healthy people across ages. TCRdb recomputed calls from the 5' RACE reads with MiXCR, one row per CDR3 protein. This table holds about 1,500,000 distinct CDR3 sequences, approximately 30% found once. Source material: blood. These receptor sequences come from a woman in her twenties or thirties in good health. Each CDR3 is given with its conserved first and last residue. Fields, in order: V gene, CDR3 protein.

TRBV10-3 | CAISETGEQYF
TRBV3-1 | CASSAPTAGSIEKLFF
TRBV9 | CASSLGLAGGPTQYF
TRBV12-3/TRBV12-4 | CASRSTSIQYF
TRBV7-2 | CASSSSSVPGSEQYF
TRBV15 | CATSRGGQGSLGELFF
TRBV2 | CASLANSGGELFF
TRBV5-1 | CASSLEVVGIEQYF
TRBV5-1 | CASSLVAGDSSGANVLTF
TRBV18 | CASSPTLAGVKPNEQYF
TRBV20-1 | CSAPTPGTRYWDEQYF
TRBV2 | CASSEIRGQGHTF
TRBV2 | CASYRQGASEQFF
TRBV4-3 | CASSQEGGDEKLFF
TRBV6-1 | CASSEDADSEQYF
TRBV9 | CASSVAKGTEQFF
TRBV19 | CAHWGETQYF
TRBV27 | CASSPPDRASYNEQFF
TRBV20-1 | CSAREGGGGGYTF
TRBV19 | CASSGTATDTQYF
TRBV28 | CASIQSASGGMSYGYTF
TRBV6-1 | CATPGSELVTGANVLTF
TRBV7-3 | CASRAGVSSYNGQFF
TRBV28 | CASSFPHWNTEAFF
TRBV5-1 | CASSLASGNNERFF
TRBV20-1 | CSARAPAASYNEQFF
TRBV5-1 | CASSLAGDQPQHF
TRBV5-1 | CASSLSADRETQYF
TRBV4-2 | CASSQARTSGYGYTF
TRBV20-1 | CSASDSYNEQFF
TRBV5-1 | CASSLGSEENIQYF
TRBV19 | CASSGRAGANVLTF
TRBV29-1 | CSVEMWERGAEDTQYF
TRBV29-1 | CSVQTGNYGYTF
TRBV20-1 | CSARDARVSTDAQYF
TRBV11-3 | CASSPRDRAAEQYF
TRBV20-1 | CSAEGELSGTEAFF
TRBV20-1 | CSARDRTTDTQYF
TRBV27 | CASSLTGPPTYEQYF
TRBV10-3 | CAISAPQTGGLTEAFF
TRBV7-6 | CASSLEPGVGGDLFF
TRBV20-1 | CSARDHPILSNYGYTF
TRBV4-1 | CASSQDILISYEQYF
TRBV20-1 | CSAISLRQSYEQYF
TRBV12-3/TRBV12-4 | CASSLVSQQETQYF
TRBV28 | CASGPWGLAGDEQFF
TRBV20-1 | CSARDSGTGGIQYF
TRBV20-1 | CSARDLEQAQETQYF
TRBV20-1 | CSADTSGRGDEQYF
TRBV29-1 | CSVGAGESYEQYF